This TCR beta chain was captured in a study of regulatory T cells in long-lasting Graves disease. This clonotype has just a few counts. This CDR3 is built from 17 residues. J lost 5 bases, V lost 5 bases, and 17 bases had no gene match. From germline, CDR1 is SGHNT and CDR2 YYREEE (reference sequence). Specified time point: newly diagnosed GD, antithyroid drugs for less than 3 months. After RNA was extracted from PBMCs, the TCR library was made from it. Sequencing libraries for TCR beta were prepared with iRepertoire HTBI primers and Arm-PCR of CDR3 regions. In TCRdb, the multiplex PCR reads were re-called with MiXCR into one record per CDR3 protein. The sample yields 450,000 to 600,000 distinct CDR3 sequences, about 13% seen once. The data were also submitted as part of a second study, on T cells in Graves' hyperthyroidism and ophthalmopathy.

This TCR derives from a man aged 25 to 40 with Graves disease. The V call is TRBV5-4, the J call TRBJ2-5; 8 bases are a match to TRBD2. The sample was peripheral blood mononuclear cells (PBMCs), taken at new diagnosis, from a patient treated with antithyroid drugs. The CDR3: CASSPSAGGPGGETQYF. The CDR3 DNA reads TGTGCCAGCAGTCCCTCGGCGGGGGGACCGGGAGGGGAGACCCAGTACTTC.